This is a list of T cell receptor beta chains from one sample in a study of T cell changes during pregnancy in multiple sclerosis. Some clones are missing from TCRdb's copy, which holds only in-frame ones; the method was immunoSEQ multiplex PCR. The sample contains about 36,000 clones, 89% of which appear only once. The sample here was CD8+ T cells from peripheral blood mononuclear cells, taken in the third trimester of pregnancy. The receptors shown here come from a female donor with multiple sclerosis, enrolled in a pregnancy study. CDR3s include the opening cysteine and the closing phenylalanine or tryptophan. The D gene is left open where the match is weak. Clone size, where shown, is once, few, many, or a class for clones that have expanded.

abundance	v_gene	len	j_gene	d_gene	CDR3nt	CDR3aa
-	TRBV5-1	13	TRBJ1-2	-	TGCGCCAGCAGCTTGACAGCCATGGAAGGCTACACCTTC	CASSLTAMEGYTF
-	TRBV27	13	TRBJ2-1	-	TGTGCCAGCAGACTGAACTCCTACAATGAGCAGTTCTTC	CASRLNSYNEQFF
-	TRBV5-4	15	TRBJ2-7	-	TGTGCCAGCAGCTTTGACCAAACAGCACCCTACGAGCAGTACTTC	CASSFDQTAPYEQYF
-	TRBV7-6	17	TRBJ2-1	-	TGTGCCAGCAGCTCAGCGGGTGTGGCGGCAGCCTACAATGAGCAGTTCTTC	CASSSAGVAAAYNEQFF
once	TRBV30	15	TRBJ2-3	-	TGTGCCTGGAGTGTACAGGGAGTGAGTTGGGTTACGCAGTATTTT	CAWSVQGVSWVTQYF
-	TRBV5-6	18	TRBJ2-3	-	TGTGCCAGCAGCTTACTGGTCGGGGAACAGGGTGGAACAGATACGCAGTATTTT	CASSLLVGEQGGTDTQYF
-	TRBV10-3	16	TRBJ1-3	-	TGTGCCATCAGTGAGTCTCTCCCGAGCTCTGGAAACACCATATATTTT	CAISESLPSSGNTIYF
-	TRBV6-5	16	TRBJ2-1	TRBD2	TGTGCCAGCAGTTACTCGGGGACTAGCGGCTACAATGAGCAGTTCTTC	CASSYSGTSGYNEQFF
-	TRBV2	15	TRBJ1-5	TRBD1	TGTGCCAGCAGTGAGTGGACAGGGGGCAATCAGCCCCAGCATTTT	CASSEWTGGNQPQHF
-	TRBV6-5	15	TRBJ2-1	TRBD1	TGTGCCAGCAGTCTCATCGGGCAGGGGGACAATGAGCAGTTCTTC	CASSLIGQGDNEQFF
-	TRBV5-1	13	TRBJ2-2	-	TGCGCCAGCAGCTTCCCGGGTCCCGGGGAGCTGTTTTTT	CASSFPGPGELFF
-	TRBV28	16	TRBJ2-5	TRBD2	TGTGCCAGCAGTTTGGTGGGCGGGGGGGCACGGGAGACCCAGTACTTC	CASSLVGGGARETQYF
-	TRBV19	16	TRBJ2-5	TRBD1	TGTGCCAGTAGTATAAGGACAGGGGGCTTCCAAGAGACCCAGTACTTC	CASSIRTGGFQETQYF
few	TRBV30	15	TRBJ2-1	TRBD2	TGTGCCTGGAATACCTACGGACTAGCCAACAATGAGCAGTTCTTC	CAWNTYGLANNEQFF
once	TRBV4-2	15	TRBJ2-5	-	TGTGCCAGCAGCCAAGACCCGGACAGCAGAGAGACCCAGTACTTC	CASSQDPDSRETQYF
-	TRBV11-3	14	TRBJ2-2	-	TGTGCCAGCAGCTTAGGACACGGGGAGGGGGAGCTGTTTTTT	CASSLGHGEGELFF
-	TRBV6-5	14	TRBJ1-1	-	TGTGCCAGCAGTTACCCAGGGGTAAACACTGAAGCTTTCTTT	CASSYPGVNTEAFF
-	TRBV5-4	12	TRBJ2-1	-	TGTGCCAGCAGCCGGGGAACGAATGAGCAGTTCTTC	CASSRGTNEQFF
-	TRBV27	15	TRBJ1-2	TRBD1	TGTGCCAGCAGTCAAGGGACAGGGGGCGGCTATGGCTACACCTTC	CASSQGTGGGYGYTF
-	TRBV5-1	14	TRBJ1-1	-	TGCGCCAGCAGCTTGGAATTTGGGGGGGGGTGGGCTTTCTTT	CASSLEFGGGWAFF
-	TRBV7-2	15	TRBJ2-3	TRBD2	TGTGCCAGCAGCGCCCTAGCGGGAGTGGGAGATACGCAGTATTTT	CASSALAGVGDTQYF
-	TRBV27	14	TRBJ2-1	-	TGTGCCAGCAGTATTTCCACAGGTAACAATGAGCAGTTCTTC	CASSISTGNNEQFF
-	TRBV13	15	TRBJ2-7	TRBD1	TGTGCCAGCAGCCCCCAGGGACAGGGAAGGGACGAGCAGTACTTC	CASSPQGQGRDEQYF
few	TRBV19	15	TRBJ1-3	TRBD1	TGTGCCAGCGGGGACAGGGAGGGTACTGGAAACACCATATATTTT	CASGDREGTGNTIYF
-	TRBV30	12	TRBJ2-4	-	TGTGCCTGCGAGTGGGCCAAAAACATTCAGTACTTC	CACEWAKNIQYF
-	TRBV9	16	TRBJ2-1	-	TGTGCCAGCAGCGCCACCCCCGAGCGGGTCCATAATGAGCAGTTCTTC	CASSATPERVHNEQFF
-	TRBV28	15	TRBJ2-7	TRBD1	TGTGCCAGCAGCTTCTTCGGACAGGGGGGTGCCGAGCAGTACTTC	CASSFFGQGGAEQYF
-	TRBV10-3	17	TRBJ2-7	-	TGTGCCATCAGTGAGAATCGGGGGTCTTCGGGGACCTACGAGCAGTACTTC	CAISENRGSSGTYEQYF
-	TRBV29-1	14	TRBJ2-7	TRBD1	TGCAGCGTTGTTCTGGACAGGTTTTCCTACGAGCAGTACTTC	CSVVLDRFSYEQYF
-	TRBV6-1	19	TRBJ2-2	TRBD2	TGTGCCAGCAGTGAGAGACTAGCGGAATACGCACTCACGACGGGGGAGCTGTTTTTT	CASSERLAEYALTTGELFF
-	TRBV4-1	16	TRBJ2-3	-	TGCGCCAGCAGCCAAGACCGACACCAGAGATGGGATACGCAGTATTTT	CASSQDRHQRWDTQYF
-	TRBV29-1	13	TRBJ1-2	-	TGCAGCGTTTCCGGGGGGGTTAGCTATGGCTACACCTTC	CSVSGGVSYGYTF
once	TRBV4-1	16	TRBJ2-4	TRBD2	TGCGCCAGCAGCCAAGAACTAGCGGGGGCCAAAAACATTCAGTACTTC	CASSQELAGAKNIQYF
-	TRBV29-1	12	TRBJ1-2	-	TGCAGCGTTGACGTGGGAAGGAGGCAAGACACCTTC	CSVDVGRRQDTF
-	TRBV4-1	16	TRBJ2-1	TRBD2	TGCGCCAGCAGCCAAGGGGTAACGGGAGGGCGCGATGAGCAGTTCTTC	CASSQGVTGGRDEQFF
-	TRBV29-1	16	TRBJ2-3	TRBD2	TGCAGCGTTGAAGATCAAGAACGGGGGGGCCCAGATACGCAGTATTTT	CSVEDQERGGPDTQYF